Listed below are T cell receptor beta chains from one sample, sequenced in a study of T cell responses to AZD1222 COVID-19 vaccine. Clones were sequenced by immunoSEQ multiplex PCR, and TCRdb holds only the in-frame ones, with some missing. The sample holds 100,000 or so clones, around nine tenths seen once. The input for sequencing was peripheral blood, taken on day 0 of AZD1222 vaccination. The receptor source for this set is an adult in good health. The CDR3 runs from the conserved cysteine through the conserved F or W. D genes are given only for firm matches. Some rows have no size entry. The others give once, few or many, or a class for an expanded clone.

V gene	J gene	D gene	clone size	CDR3 DNA	CDR3 protein
TRBV13	TRBJ2-7	TRBD2	.	TGTGCCAGCAGCCCCCGAGGTTCTAGCGGGGTATTCTACGAGCAGTACTTC	CASSPRGSSGVFYEQYF
TRBV9	TRBJ2-3	TRBD2	.	TGTGCCAGCAGCCCCCCCGGCGGGAGGTTTACGAATACGCAGTATTTT	CASSPPGGRFTNTQYF
TRBV27	TRBJ2-1	TRBD1	.	TGTGCCAGCAGTATCACAGGGGGTGAGCAGTTCTTC	CASSITGGEQFF
TRBV11-2	TRBJ2-1	.	.	TGTGCCAGCAGCTTAGGAGGTCAGATGGGCGAGCAGTTCTTC	CASSLGGQMGEQFF
TRBV7-2	TRBJ1-6	TRBD1	.	TGTGCCAGCAGGTTGGACAGGGGAACTTCACCCCTCCACTTT	CASRLDRGTSPLHF
TRBV7-9	TRBJ2-7	TRBD1	few	TGTGCCAGCAGCGATACCGGGACAGGGTTTCGCGAGCAGTACTTC	CASSDTGTGFREQYF
TRBV28	TRBJ1-4	TRBD1	.	TGTGCCAGCAGTTTAGAGGGACAGGGCGCGGCTAATGAAAAACTGTTTTTT	CASSLEGQGAANEKLFF
TRBV18	TRBJ2-5	TRBD2	.	TGTGCCAGCTCACCTTCTAGCGGGAAGGAGACCCAGTACTTC	CASSPSSGKETQYF
TRBV2	TRBJ2-3	.	.	TGTGCCAGCAGTGAGGGACTCAGCACAGATACGCAGTATTTT	CASSEGLSTDTQYF
TRBV3-1/TRBV3-2	TRBJ1-2	.	.	TGTGCCAGCAGCCAAGGAAGGGGTCCCTATGGCTACACCTTC	CASSQGRGPYGYTF
TRBV7-2	TRBJ1-1	.	.	TGTGCCAGCAGCTTAGAACAGAACACTGAAGCTTTCTTT	CASSLEQNTEAFF
TRBV10-3	TRBJ1-5	.	.	TGTGCCATCGGGGGACAAGATAGCAATCAGCCCCAGCATTTT	CAIGGQDSNQPQHF
TRBV24-1	TRBJ1-2	TRBD1	.	TGTGCCACCAGTGATTTAACACAGGGGCGAGGCTACACCTTC	CATSDLTQGRGYTF
TRBV12-5	TRBJ2-2	TRBD1	.	TGTGCTAGTGGCCGGGACAGGGTGAGCACCGGGGAGCTGTTTTTT	CASGRDRVSTGELFF
TRBV27	TRBJ1-2	.	.	TGTGCCAGCAGTTTAGGGGGTGCCTATGGCTACACCTTC	CASSLGGAYGYTF
TRBV2	TRBJ1-5	.	.	TGTGCCAGCAGTGAAGCAAGGGGAGCGAATCAGCCCCAGCATTTT	CASSEARGANQPQHF
TRBV24-1	TRBJ2-4	.	.	TGTGCCACCAGTGAGGGGTCAGGGGGGATTCAGTACTTC	CATSEGSGGIQYF
TRBV5-6	TRBJ2-7	.	once	TGTGCCAGCAGCTCGGACGGCCGGGGCGAGCAGTACTTC	CASSSDGRGEQYF
TRBV7-9	TRBJ2-3	.	.	TGTGCCAGCAGCTTATCAGTAGCCACAGATACGCAGTATTTT	CASSLSVATDTQYF
TRBV7-9	TRBJ2-1	.	.	TGTGCCAGCAGCTTCGGGTTTCCCTCCTACAATGAGCAGTTCTTC	CASSFGFPSYNEQFF
TRBV6-5	TRBJ1-5	.	.	TGTGCCACCCACCCCTACGGGGGGCTTCAGCCCCAGCATTTT	CATHPYGGLQPQHF
TRBV14	TRBJ2-6	.	.	TGTGCCAGCAGCCATCCCCCCCCTAACCCTTCTGGGGCCAACGTCCTGACTTTC	CASSHPPPNPSGANVLTF
TRBV5-4	TRBJ2-1	.	.	TGTGCCAGCAGCTTGGGGGGGCTGACTAGCCCATACAATGAGCAGTTCTTC	CASSLGGLTSPYNEQFF
TRBV7-9	TRBJ2-5	TRBD2	.	TGTGCCAGCAGCTCCCTAGTGCGGGGGATTGTCGGTGAGACCCAGTACTTC	CASSSLVRGIVGETQYF